The 24 T cell receptor beta chains below all came from one sample that was sequenced in a study of blood T cells in healthy people across ages. Sample-barcoded 5' priming and a J-beta primer mix drove a second PCR of 7 to 11 cycles. TCRdb recomputed calls from the 5' RACE reads with MiXCR, one row per CDR3 protein. The sample has 1.6 million or so distinct CDR3 sequences; roughly 32% are singletons. The sequenced material came from blood. These receptors were obtained from a woman younger than 45 in good health.

V usage is TRBV20-1 and J usage is TRBJ1-5; 9 nucleotides agree with TRBD1. The germline CDR1 and CDR2 sequences are DFQATT and SNEGSKA (reference sequence). This CDR3 spans 12 amino acids. V gave up 6 bases and J gave up 7 bases; unmatched junction bases: 4. CDR3 in amino acids: CSAHTGGQPQHF. In DNA form, the CDR3 reads TGCAGTGCACACACAGGGGGCCAGCCCCAGCATTTT.

V and J are TRBV7-2 and TRBJ1-2; D ambiguous. CDR1 SGHTA and CDR2 FQGNSA come from the germline V gene. V lost 5 bases, J lost 0 bases, and 10 bases lay in between. The CDR3 is 14 residues long. CDR3 sequence reads: CASSTMTPNYGYTF. CDR3 nucleotide sequence: TGTGCCAGCAGCACGATGACACCTAACTATGGCTACACCTTC. Drawing the rest from reference TRBV7-2 and TRBJ1-2, the complete variable domain is GAGVSQSPSNKVTEKGKDVELRCDPISGHTALYWYRQSLGQGLEFLIYFQGNSAPDKSGLPSDRFSAERTGGSVSTLTIQRTQQEDSAVYLCASSTMTPNYGYTFGSGTRLTVV.

With regard to this clonotype: Just one base apart from a much larger clone, this may be a read error. V is TRBV10-3 and J is TRBJ2-5; a weak D match, TRBD1 (5 bases). Germline V lookup: CDR1 ENHRY, CDR2 SYGVKD. This CDR3 contains 13 residues. CDR3 region: CAISKTATETRYF. The CDR3 DNA is TGTGCCATCAGTAAGACAGCGACGGAGACCCGGTACTTC.

There are a few counts of this clonotype. The genes are TRBV6-2 or TRBV6-3 and TRBJ1-2, with D uncertain. The germline CDR1 and CDR2 sequences are MNHEY and SVGEGT. Trimming pared 3 bases from V and 6 bases from J, leaving 11 bases between. This CDR3 has 13 amino acids. Here the CDR3 DNA reads TGTGCCAGCAGTTATATCGGTGCGGATGGCTACACCTTC. Encoded protein: CASSYIGADGYTF.

This chain connects TRBV5-1 to TRBJ2-1; unclear D gene. The germline CDR1 and CDR2 sequences are SGHRS and YFSETQ. V was clipped by 2 bases and J by 8 bases, with 14 bases between them. The length of the CDR3 is 14 residues. CDR3 region: CASSLDNGWDEQFF. The CDR3 region has the DNA TGCGCCAGCAGCTTAGACAACGGGTGGGATGAGCAGTTCTTC.

This rearrangement joins TRBV19 to TRBJ1-5; no clear D gene. The V end lost 0 bases, the J end lost 1 base, and 7 bases lay between the germline ends. Germline lookup yields CDR1 LNHDA and CDR2 SQIVND (reference sequence). The CDR3 totals 15 residues. The CDR3 DNA follows: TGTGCCAGTAGTATAGAAGGGAGAAGCAATCAGCCCCAGCATTTT. Protein sequence: CASSIEGRSNQPQHF.

The chain combines TRBV7-9 with TRBJ2-1, with 7 bases matching TRBD2. V gave up 3 bases and J gave up 10 bases; unmatched junction bases: 12. Germline V gene sequence: CDR1 SEHNR, CDR2 FQNEAQ (reference sequence). The CDR3 spans 15 residues. CDR3 in DNA: TGTGCCAGCAGCTTCTTGCGGGAGCCCTCTTGGGAGCAGTTCTTC. Translation: CASSFLREPSWEQFF.

This clonotype was seen a single time. The chain links TRBV25-1 to TRBJ2-3; D possibly corresponds to TRBD1 (5 bases). The CDR3 has 20 amino acids. Trimming removed 5 bases at V and 3 bases at J, with 30 bases between. Germline CDR1 and CDR2: MGHDK and SYGVNS. In DNA, the CDR3 is TGTGCCAGCAGTACCTTAGATCCGGGTCCCAGGGAAACCCATACAGATACGCAGTATTTT. Amino acid sequence: CASSTLDPGPRETHTDTQYF.

This clonotype was counted only a few times. This chain joins TRBV9 and TRBJ2-3; tentatively, D is TRBD1 (6 bases). The CDR3 runs to 15 residues. CDR1 is SGDLS, CDR2 YYNGEE, per germline. V lost 0 bases and J lost 0, with 8 bases in between. The DNA for the CDR3 is TGTGCCAGCAGCGTAGGGGGGCCTAGCACAGATACGCAGTATTTT. This translates into CASSVGGPSTDTQYF.

J is TRBJ2-7 and V is TRBV5-1; D remains ambiguous. CDR1 is SGHRS and CDR2 is YFSETQ in the germline V gene. This CDR3 has 14 residues. Trimming took off 0 bases at V and 5 bases at J, with 12 bases between the two ends. The CDR3 DNA reads as TGCGCCAGCAGCTTGGAGACCAGCCGGAACGAGCAGTACTTC. This encodes CASSLETSRNEQYF.

This clonotype came up a few times. V gene TRBV5-4 combines with J gene TRBJ2-7; 8 nucleotides align to TRBD1. This CDR3 has 17 amino acids. CDR1 is SGHNT and CDR2 is YYREEE in the germline V gene (reference sequence). J lost 1 base, V lost 0 bases, and 9 bases had no gene match. The CDR3 nucleotides read TGTGCCAGCAGCTTGGGACAGGGGTTGGGGGGTTCCTACGAGCAGTACTTC. Protein sequence: CASSLGQGLGGSYEQYF.

In its sample, this clonotype was seen a few times. V and J are TRBV6-1 and TRBJ2-3; D not resolved. V lost 3 bases to trimming and J lost 3 bases, with 13 bases between them. CDR3 length equals 15 residues. Germline V CDR1 and CDR2: MNHNS, SASEGT. In nucleotides, the CDR3 is TGTGCCAGCAGTGAGGCCTCCCTAGGGACAGATACGCAGTATTTT. Its protein product is CASSEASLGTDTQYF.

Concerning this clonotype itself: One end of the junction does not line up with germline, which may come from a read error. The CDR3 reads CVSSLEGGAGYGYTF. CDR3 bases: TGCGTCAGCAGCTTGGAAGGGGGGGCTGGCTATGGCTACACCTTC. The chain is built from TRBV5-1 and TRBJ1-2; TRBD1 might be the D (6 bases). CDR3 length: 15 residues. Germline V gene sequence: CDR1 SGHRS, CDR2 YFSETQ.

A word on this clonotype: The junction departs from the called germline gene at one end, perhaps through a read error. The chain recombines TRBV6-5 with TRBJ1-4, with a tentative D call TRBD1 (5 bases). The germline CDR1 and CDR2 sequences are MNHEY and SVGAGI. This CDR3 spans 14 amino acids. CDR3 DNA sequence: TGTGCCAGCAGTTCAGGGAGAACTAATGAAAAACGGTTTTTT. This gives the protein CASSSGRTNEKRFF.

V is TRBV20-1 and J is TRBJ1-1; D not certain. V gave up 2 bases and J gave up 1 base, with 20 bases separating them. CDR1 is DFQATT and CDR2 is SNEGSKA in the germline V gene (reference sequence). The CDR3 covers 17 residues. CDR3 DNA sequence: TGCAGTGCTAGACCCAAAGGGTGGGATCGGTCGAACACTGAAGCTTTCTTT. Protein: CSARPKGWDRSNTEAFF.

The V gene is TRBV29-1, the J gene TRBJ1-2; D unresolved. The CDR3 has 13 amino acids. The germline CDR1 and CDR2 sequences are SQVTM and ANQGSEA. The germline V and J ends were trimmed by 3 bases and 4 bases, with 12 bases remaining between them. CDR3 nucleotides: TGCAGCGTTGACTCGGATTGGGGCTATGGCTACACCTTC. Protein: CSVDSDWGYGYTF.

The chain combines TRBV20-1 with TRBJ2-5; possibly TRBD2 for D (6 bases). CDR3 length equals 12 residues. The V gene's germline CDR1 is DFQATT and CDR2 SNEGSKA (reference sequence). Deletions cut 3 bases from V and 5 bases from J, with 10 bases between. The CDR3 DNA reads as TGCAGTGCTAGGGCGGGGTGGGAGACCCAGTACTTC. Translated: CSARAGWETQYF.

The chain carries TRBV3-1 and TRBJ2-1; 8 nucleotides line up with TRBD2. With 0 bases clipped from V and 5 bases from J, the junction kept 12 bases outside the gene matches. The CDR3 spans 18 residues. Germline V gene data show CDR1 as LGHDT and CDR2 as YNNKEL (reference sequence). CDR3 DNA: TGTGCCAGCAGCCAAGATGGGCTAACGGGAGGGCCCCACAATGAGCAGTTCTTC. Translated, it gives CASSQDGLTGGPHNEQFF.

Turning to this clonotype: The junction departs from the called germline gene at one end, perhaps through a read error. The rearrangement links TRBV9 to TRBJ2-7; D possibly corresponds to TRBD2 (5 bases). The CDR3 is made up of 14 amino acids. Germline CDR1 SGDLS, CDR2 YYNGEE. This CDR3 reads CTSSVYPSTDEQYF. Written as DNA, the CDR3 is TGTACCAGCAGCGTATATCCTAGCACGGACGAGCAGTACTTC.

The rearrangement uses TRBV24-1 and TRBJ2-5; D gene uncertain. The CDR3 length is 14 residues. CDR1 and CDR2 (germline): KGHDR, SFDVKD. Trimming shortened V by 4 bases and J by 6 bases, and 14 bases separated the two germline ends. The DNA for the CDR3 is TGTGCCACCAGTGAAGACCGAAGGGTCCAGACCCAGTACTTC. This encodes CATSEDRRVQTQYF.

As to this clonotype: A much larger clone differs from this one at a single base, so this may be a read error. The rearrangement uses TRBV29-1 and TRBJ2-7, with 7 nucleotides matching TRBD1. This CDR3 contains 16 residues. J gave up 0 bases and V 1 base, and 9 bases lay outside the gene matches. Germline loops: CDR1 SQVTM, CDR2 ANQGSEA. CDR3 bases: TGCAGCGTTGAAGCGCAAGGGACAGTCCACTCCTACGAGCAGTACTTC. It yields the protein CSVEAQGTVHSYEQYF.

This clonotype was recorded a few times. V and J are TRBV4-1 and TRBJ1-2, with D possibly TRBD1 on 5 matching bases. Germline V CDR1 and CDR2: MGHRA, YSYEKL. The V gene lost 2 bases and the J gene lost 4 bases, with 14 bases spanning the gap. The CDR3 is made up of 15 amino acids. The CDR3 coding sequence is TGCGCCAGCAGCCAATTGCAGGGCACCTTCTATGGCTACACCTTC. It specifies CASSQLQGTFYGYTF.

This chain connects TRBV4-2 to TRBJ2-5; 7 positions agree with TRBD2. The DNA end is more similar to TRBJ2-7, so the J call may be wrong. The germline V gene has CDR1 LGHNA and CDR2 YNFKEQ. CDR3 length: 16 amino acids. CDR3: CASSPAKRGSTYEQYF. As DNA, the CDR3 is TGTGCCAGCAGCCCAGCCAAGCGGGGAAGCACCTACGAGCAGTACTTC.

The V gene is TRBV20-1, the J gene TRBJ2-3; D is unclear. V lost 3 bases to trimming and J lost 2 bases, with 12 bases between them. The CDR3 length is 14 residues. Germline V lookup: CDR1 DFQATT, CDR2 SNEGSKA (reference sequence). The chain's CDR3 is CSASGTGYTDTQYF. CDR3 DNA sequence: TGCAGTGCTAGTGGAACGGGCTACACAGATACGCAGTATTTT.